The entry that follows covers one TCR beta chain sequence. What it binds is not known. The data derive from a study of beta chain features in type 1 diabetes. Findings and caveats of the study: Shortening that was moderate but significant affected the TCRB CDR3s of Type 1 diabetes patients in all four CD4+ subsets.

Every bit of the isolated RNA underwent reverse transcription, so sequencing read expressed TCRB transcripts. TCRdb's copy holds only in-frame clones and misses some; the assay was immunoSEQ multiplex PCR. The sample comprises about 270,000 clones, 14% of which are singletons, and 0.015% to 0.02% rests with the top ten. Germline trimming cut 6 bases from V and 6 bases from J; bases unmatched to any gene: 11. CDR3 length: 15 residues. CDR1 is MDHEN and CDR2 is SYDVKM in the germline V gene. Sequences were obtained from naive CD4+ T cells from blood. The V call is TRBV28, the J call TRBJ2-7; 10 bases align to TRBD1. The receptor comes from a man aged 30 to 39 with type 1 diabetes. CDR3 in amino acids: CASSLLDRGNLEQYF. CDR3 nucleotide sequence: TGTGCCAGCAGCTTACTGGACAGGGGGAATCTCGAGCAGTACTTC.